The 2 T cell receptor beta chains below were found in one sample sequenced in a study of shared clonotypes between healthy human individuals. Using immunoSEQ multiplex PCR, the repertoire was profiled, and TCRdb retains in-frame clones only, with some absent. Among some 1.5 million clones, 98% were seen once, and the ten largest hold less than 0.55%. The sequencing input was naive CD4+ T cells sorted from blood. Noted subset: CD45RA+ positively selected. The source is a young man in good health.

Of note for this clone: Other DNA sequences within the sample encode an identical CDR3. CDR3 sequence: CASSLVEGNTIYF. DNA for the CDR3: TGTGCCAGCAGCTTAGTAGAGGGAAACACCATATATTTT. The chain combines TRBV7-9 with TRBJ1-3; D unresolved. The germline CDR1 and CDR2 sequences are SEHNR and FQNEAQ (reference sequence). The V end lost 1 base, the J end lost 4 bases, and 5 bases lay between the germline ends. This CDR3 spans 13 amino acids.

A single count supports this clone. The chain carries TRBV18 and TRBJ1-2, with D tentatively TRBD1 (6 bases). CDR3 length: 14 residues. CDR1 is KGHSH, CDR2 LQKENI, per germline. With 6 bases removed from V and 5 bases from J, the gap between germline ends came to 16 bases. Here the CDR3 reads CASSINRVSYGYTF. The DNA for the CDR3 is TGTGCCAGCTCTATTAACAGGGTCTCGTATGGCTACACCTTC. Supplemented by reference TRBV18 and TRBJ1-2, the full variable domain reads NAGVMQNPRHLVRRRGQEARLRCSPMKGHSHVYWYRQLPEEGLKFMVYLQKENIIDESGMPKERFSAEFPKEGPSILRIQQVVRGDSAAYFCASSINRVSYGYTFGSGTRLTVV.